The 24 T cell receptor beta chains below come from one sample, sequenced in a study of cytomegalovirus exposure and HLA in healthy donors. The PCR made use of 60 Vbeta and 13 Jbeta primers. This table comes from immunoSEQ multiplex PCR, and its TCRdb copy is limited to in-frame clones, with some not included. The data show 150,000 to 200,000 clones, with approximately 80% seen just once and over 2% held by the top ten. Sequenced: PBMCs. All receptors derive from a woman aged 45 to 65 in good health and CMV-seronegative.

V usage is TRBV5-1 and J usage is TRBJ2-1, with D perhaps matching TRBD2 (6 bases). Trimming took off 3 bases at V and 9 bases at J, with 22 bases between the two ends. The CDR3 loop spans 16 amino acids. CDR1 SGHRS and CDR2 YFSETQ come from the germline V gene. CDR3 in amino acids: CASSWPSDQEGSEQFF. The CDR3 DNA is TGCGCCAGCAGCTGGCCCTCTGACCAGGAGGGGTCTGAGCAGTTCTTC. The complete variable domain, with remaining parts taken from reference TRBV5-1 and TRBJ2-1, reads KAGVTQTPRYLIKTRGQQVTLSCSPISGHRSVSWYQQTPGQGLQFLFEYFSETQRNKGNFPGRFSGRQFSNSRSEMNVSTLELGDSALYLCASSWPSDQEGSEQFFGPGTRLTVL.

The chain is built from TRBV28 and TRBJ2-7; 11 bases are shared with TRBD2. The V gene end was trimmed by 6 bases and the J gene end by 6 bases; junction bases not matched to a gene: 25. This CDR3 has 20 residues. From germline, CDR1 is MDHEN and CDR2 SYDVKM. DNA of the CDR3: TGTGCCAGCAGCCCCACCCAGGGAGGACTAGCGGGCTTTTCCTCCCGCGAGCAGTACTTC. It yields the protein CASSPTQGGLAGFSSREQYF. The full variable domain, in which reference TRBV28 and TRBJ2-7 provide the parts outside the CDR3, is DVKVTQSSRYLVKRTGEKVFLECVQDMDHENMFWYRQDPGLGLRLIYFSYDVKMKEKGDIPEGYSVSREKKERFSLILESASTNQTSMYLCASSPTQGGLAGFSSREQYFGPGTRLTVT.

There are a few counts of this clone. Written as DNA, the CDR3 is TGTGCCAGCAGCTTAGGCCTAGGAGGCAATCAGCCCCAGCATTTT. As protein: CASSLGLGGNQPQHF. The chain employs TRBV7-2 and TRBJ1-5; D gene ambiguous. Trimming took off 1 base at V and 2 bases at J, with 9 bases between the two ends. Germline CDR1 and CDR2: SGHTA and FQGNSA. This CDR3 has 15 amino acids.

The gene calls are TRBV5-3 and TRBJ1-5; D gene uncertain. TRBV5-3 is treated as an ORF (open reading frame) with a function not yet certain. The V end lost 7 bases, the J end lost 4 bases, and 9 bases lay between the germline ends. The CDR3 covers 12 residues. The CDR3 DNA is TGTGCCAGAGAGCATTATAATCAGCCCCAGCATTTT. Translated: CAREHYNQPQHF.

This clone was seen a few times. The CDR3 loop is CASSTELSGEQFF. The CDR3 bases are TGTGCCAGCAGCACAGAACTAAGCGGTGAGCAGTTCTTC. J is TRBJ2-1 and V is TRBV7-9; possibly TRBD2 for D (5 bases). Per germline, CDR1 SEHNR and CDR2 FQNEAQ (reference sequence). CDR3 length: 13 amino acids. Trimming left V 5 bases short and J 9 bases short, with 14 bases between.

This chain links TRBV28 with TRBJ2-5, with 13 bases identical to TRBD2. Trimming took 0 bases from V and 0 from J; bases not matched to a gene: 16. The CDR3 totals 22 residues. The germline V gene encodes CDR1 MDHEN and CDR2 SYDVKM. CDR3 in DNA: TGTGCCAGCAGTTTATGCCCTAGGACTAGCGGGAGTACCGTTTTGGACCAAGAGACCCAGTACTTC. Its protein product is CASSLCPRTSGSTVLDQETQYF.

This chain joins TRBV13 and TRBJ1-5; D uncertain. Germline V gene lookup returns CDR1 PRHDT and CDR2 FYEKMQ (reference sequence). This CDR3 contains 14 residues. V lost 0 bases to trimming and J lost 2 bases, with 5 bases between them. CDR3 bases: TGTGCCAGCAGCTTAGGCTCGGGCAATCAGCCCCAGCATTTT. Protein product: CASSLGSGNQPQHF. The full variable domain, its missing parts supplied by reference TRBV13 and TRBJ1-5, is AAGVIQSPRHLIKEKRETATLKCYPIPRHDTVYWYQQGPGQDPQFLISFYEKMQSDKGSIPDRFSAQQFSDYHSELNMSSLELGDSALYFCASSLGSGNQPQHFGDGTRLSIL.

Comment on this clone: A read error may produce the germline difference seen at one junction end. The rearrangement joins TRBV7-9 to TRBJ2-3, with 11 bases aligning to TRBD2. Germline V gene data show CDR1 as SEHNR and CDR2 as FQNEAQ (reference sequence). The CDR3 runs to 19 residues. In DNA form, the CDR3 reads TGTTCCAGCAGGGGACCACCTAGCGGGGGGCTAAACCCCACAGATACGCAGTATTTT. Its translation: CSSRGPPSGGLNPTDTQYF.

The V gene is TRBV5-1, the J gene TRBJ1-1; D is perhaps TRBD1 (5 bases). Germline assignment: CDR1 SGHRS and CDR2 YFSETQ. This CDR3 has 13 amino acids. V lost 0 bases and J lost 5, with 8 bases in between. CDR3 loop: CASSLDGGTEAFF. The CDR3 region has the DNA TGCGCCAGCAGCTTGGATGGGGGGACTGAAGCTTTCTTT.

This chain connects TRBV27 to TRBJ2-1, with 8 bases aligning to TRBD2. The CDR3 contains 17 residues. The germline V gene has CDR1 MNHEY and CDR2 SMNVEV (reference sequence). The trim removed 10 bases at V and 0 bases at J, leaving 14 bases unmatched. The CDR3 region has the DNA TGTGCCAACAGCCGCCGGGGGGGCAGCAGCTCCTACAATGAGCAGTTCTTC. Amino acid sequence: CANSRRGGSSSYNEQFF.

V and J are TRBV28 and TRBJ2-7; weak D call: TRBD2 (6 bases). CDR3 length: 14 residues. CDR1 and CDR2 from the germline V gene are MDHEN and SYDVKM. Trimming removed 6 bases at V and 2 bases at J, with 14 bases between. CDR3 sequence reads: CASRPGGSTYEQYF. As DNA, the CDR3 is TGTGCCAGCAGGCCTGGGGGGTCCACCTACGAGCAGTACTTC.

The genes are TRBV21-1 and TRBJ2-7; whether TRBD2, the table's D call, matches the DNA was not checked. TRBV21-1 is noted as a pseudogene. The CDR3 totals 16 residues. The CDR3: CASTTTPGLAAYEQYF. DNA for the CDR3: TGTGCCAGCACCACAACCCCCGGGCTAGCGGCCTACGAGCAGTACTTC.

This chain uses TRBV5-4 with TRBJ2-3; 8 positions agree with TRBD2. V lost 2 bases to trimming and J lost 4 bases; unmatched junction nucleotides: 6. CDR3 length: 15 amino acids. Germline-derived CDR1 and CDR2 are SGHNT and YYREEE (reference sequence). CDR3 protein: CASSFTAGDPDTQYF. CDR3 bases: TGTGCCAGCAGCTTTACAGCGGGAGATCCAGATACGCAGTATTTT.

This rearrangement joins TRBV6-1 to TRBJ2-7; D is unresolved. This CDR3 spans 13 amino acids. CDR1 and CDR2 from the germline V gene are MNHNS and SASEGT. Deletions cut 2 bases from V and 7 bases from J, with 12 bases between. The CDR3 spells CASSESGFGEQYF. CDR3 bases: TGTGCCAGCAGTGAATCTGGGTTCGGGGAGCAGTACTTC.

This sequence joins TRBV28 and TRBJ2-7, with unresolved D. Germline CDR1 and CDR2: MDHEN and SYDVKM. Trimming took off 10 bases at V and 1 base at J, with 5 bases between the two ends. The CDR3 is made up of 10 amino acids. CDR3 loop: CATQSYEQYF. The CDR3 DNA sequence: TGTGCCACACAGTCCTACGAGCAGTACTTC.

This chain joins TRBV2 and TRBJ1-4; the D gene is possibly TRBD1 (6 bases). Trimming pared 6 bases from V and 6 bases from J, leaving 11 bases between. The V gene's germline CDR1 is SNHLY and CDR2 FYNNEI. This CDR3 spans 13 amino acids. The CDR3 is CASSPGTYEKLFF. The CDR3 nucleotides are TGTGCCAGCAGCCCCGGGACATATGAAAAACTGTTTTTT.

This chain uses TRBV6-1 with TRBJ1-2; TRBD1 might be the D (6 bases). The CDR3 is 14 amino acids. V was cut by 6 bases and J by 2 bases, with 13 bases left in between. Germline V CDR1 and CDR2: MNHNS, SASEGT. The CDR3 loop is CASSGSGQNYGYTF. The CDR3 DNA sequence: TGTGCCAGCAGCGGTTCAGGACAGAACTATGGCTACACCTTC.

This clone was seen only a few times. This chain links TRBV27 with TRBJ2-7; D gene uncertain. The CDR3 runs to 14 residues. The V gene's germline CDR1 is MNHEY and CDR2 SMNVEV (reference sequence). V was trimmed by 2 bases and J by 2 bases, leaving 10 bases between them. This CDR3 reads CASSLASWPYEQYF. CDR3 nucleotide sequence: TGTGCCAGCAGTTTAGCCTCATGGCCCTACGAGCAGTACTTC.

V usage is TRBV5-1 and J usage is TRBJ2-7, with D uncertain. Looked up from germline, CDR1 is SGHRS and CDR2 is YFSETQ. This CDR3 has 16 amino acids. Trimming pared 4 bases from V and 2 bases from J, leaving 19 bases between. Here the CDR3 DNA reads TGCGCCAGCAGCCCAATCGGCGGCTTGACCACCTACGAGCAGTACTTC. Protein: CASSPIGGLTTYEQYF.

The genes are TRBV18 and TRBJ1-5; 9 nucleotides agree with TRBD1. This CDR3 has 14 amino acids. V trimming: 5 bases; J trimming: 2 bases; junction bases outside the gene matches: 1. Germline loops: CDR1 KGHSH, CDR2 LQKENI. The CDR3 sequence: CASSTGGRNQPQHF. DNA for the CDR3: TGTGCCAGCTCAACAGGGGGCCGCAATCAGCCCCAGCATTTT. The complete variable domain, with remaining parts taken from reference TRBV18 and TRBJ1-5, reads NAGVMQNPRHLVRRRGQEARLRCSPMKGHSHVYWYRQLPEEGLKFMVYLQKENIIDESGMPKERFSAEFPKEGPSILRIQQVVRGDSAAYFCASSTGGRNQPQHFGDGTRLSIL.

The V gene is TRBV5-4, the J gene TRBJ2-7, with 14 positions matching TRBD2. The V gene's germline CDR1 is SGHNT and CDR2 YYREEE (reference sequence). The V segment lost 4 bases and the J segment 2 bases; nucleotides outside the gene matches: 14. This CDR3 comprises 19 residues. CDR3 coding DNA: TGTGCCAGCAGCCTAGGTCGGGGGACTAGCGGGAGAGTCCCCTACGAGCAGTACTTC. Amino acid sequence: CASSLGRGTSGRVPYEQYF.

The chain recombines TRBV6-1 with TRBJ1-3; 7 bases map to TRBD1. The germline V gene encodes CDR1 MNHNS and CDR2 SASEGT. The junction had 9 bases not matched to a gene; V was cut back by 0 bases and J by 4 bases. The CDR3 is made up of 17 amino acids. The CDR3 bases are TGTGCCAGCAGTGAAGCACAGGGGAACACGTACGGAAACACCATATATTTT. Its protein product is CASSEAQGNTYGNTIYF.

This chain uses TRBV19 with TRBJ2-1; 10 positions match TRBD1. Germline CDR1 LNHDA, CDR2 SQIVND (reference sequence). V lost 3 bases, J lost 7 bases, and 6 bases stayed unmatched. The CDR3 has 15 amino acids. CDR3 region: CASSILRTGGNEQFF. DNA for the CDR3: TGTGCCAGTAGTATCCTTAGGACAGGGGGAAATGAGCAGTTCTTC.

The chain couples TRBV19 to TRBJ2-3; 9 nucleotides align to TRBD1. V shed 6 bases and J 0 bases; nucleotides not matched to a gene: 16. The CDR3 length is 19 residues. The germline CDR1 and CDR2 sequences are LNHDA and SQIVND (reference sequence). The DNA for the CDR3 is TGTGCCAGTAGCACCGATGGGGACAGGGCAAGTTTCAGCACAGATACGCAGTATTTT. It codes for CASSTDGDRASFSTDTQYF.